These 22 T cell receptor beta chains were all obtained from the same sample, sequenced in a study of blood T cell repertoires in COVID-19. Method: immunoSEQ multiplex PCR; TCRdb's copy keeps in-frame clones and lacks some. The sample lists approximately 330,000 clones, 80% to 90% occurring once. Source material: PBMCs or T cells enriched from blood (not recorded which). The source of these receptors is a woman in her forties with acute COVID-19.

This clone is a singleton in its sample. The same CDR3 is also encoded by other DNA sequences in this sample. The chain is built from TRBV7-2 and TRBJ2-5; a possible D gene is TRBD2 (7 bases). V gave up 0 bases and J gave up 4 bases, with 9 bases separating them. Per the germline V gene, CDR1 is SGHTA and CDR2 is FQGNSA. The CDR3 loop spans 14 amino acids. The CDR3 region has the DNA TGTGCCAGCAGCTTAGCGGGGGGGCGAGAGACCCAGTACTTC. Translation: CASSLAGGRETQYF.

V is TRBV7-2 and J is TRBJ2-1, with a weak D call TRBD2 (6 bases). The CDR3 has 16 amino acids. V shed 5 bases and J shed 0 bases, with 14 bases lying between them. CDR1 and CDR2 (germline): SGHTA, FQGNSA. CDR3 sequence reads: CASSLGAGSSYNEQFF. CDR3 nucleotide sequence: TGTGCCAGCAGCCTCGGGGCGGGGAGCTCCTACAATGAGCAGTTCTTC.

This clone was seen more than once but under ten times. The chain employs TRBV4-3 and TRBJ2-7; a weak D match, TRBD2 (7 bases). V was cut by 0 bases and J by 4 bases, with 16 bases left in between. The CDR3 is made up of 16 amino acids. Germline CDR1 and CDR2: LGHNA and YSLEER. The CDR3, as DNA: TGCGCCAGCAGCCAAGATCGGGCGGGGGCCGAGTACGAGCAGTACTTC. Translated, it gives CASSQDRAGAEYEQYF.

The chain is built from TRBV6-5 and TRBJ2-3, with 7 bases matching TRBD1. CDR1 is MNHEY and CDR2 is SVGAGI in the germline V gene. Trimming at V came to 6 bases and at J to 6 bases, leaving 3 bases not matched to a gene. There are 12 residues in the CDR3. The CDR3 reads CASSQQGDTQYF. In DNA form, the CDR3 reads TGTGCCAGCAGCCAACAGGGGGATACGCAGTATTTT.

The chain combines TRBV7-9 with TRBJ2-2; perhaps TRBD2 as D (6 bases). The V gene's germline CDR1 is SEHNR and CDR2 FQNEAQ (reference sequence). V was shortened by 1 base and J by 0 bases, with 18 bases between the two germline ends. This CDR3 comprises 19 residues. The CDR3 is CASSLGYLGEEPNTGELFF. DNA for the CDR3: TGTGCCAGCAGCTTAGGGTATTTGGGGGAGGAACCGAACACCGGGGAGCTGTTTTTT. Full variable domain (outside the CDR3, taken from reference TRBV7-9 and TRBJ2-2): DTGVSQNPRHKITKRGQNVTFRCDPISEHNRLYWYRQTLGQGPEFLTYFQNEAQLEKSRLLSDRFSAERPKGSFSTLEIQRTEQGDSAMYLCASSLGYLGEEPNTGELFFGEGSRLTVL.

In this sample, this clone turned up a few times. The V gene is TRBV6-2 or TRBV6-3, the J gene TRBJ2-7, with 13 positions matching TRBD2. Losses at the gene ends were 2 bases for V and 7 bases for J; bases not matched to a gene: 2. Germline values: CDR1 MNHEY, CDR2 SVGEGT. The CDR3 has 14 residues. CDR3 in DNA: TGTGCCAGCAGTTACCTGGGACTAGCGGGGGAGCAGTACTTC. It codes for CASSYLGLAGEQYF.

CDR3 in amino acids: CASRHPGLPQHF. Written as DNA, the CDR3 is TGTGCCAGCAGGCATCCGGGTTTGCCCCAGCATTTT. V is TRBV27 and J is TRBJ1-5; D uncertain. Germline CDR1 reads MNHEY; CDR2 reads SMNVEV (reference sequence). Trimming pared 6 bases from V and 9 bases from J, leaving 12 bases between. There are 12 residues in the CDR3.

The J gene is TRBJ1-2, the V gene TRBV13; unclear D gene. The germline V gene has CDR1 PRHDT and CDR2 FYEKMQ (reference sequence). The V and J ends lost 0 bases and 5 bases respectively, with 13 bases between them. The CDR3 is 15 amino acids. This CDR3 is CASSLGLGVGYGYTF. CDR3 coding DNA: TGTGCCAGCAGCTTAGGCCTGGGAGTGGGGTATGGCTACACCTTC.

The V call is TRBV29-1, the J call TRBJ1-5; D is possibly TRBD1 (5 bases). The CDR3 sequence is 15 residues long. CDR1 SQVTM and CDR2 ANQGSEA come from the germline V gene. The V gene lost 4 bases and the J gene lost 5 bases, with 18 bases spanning the gap. Here the CDR3 reads CSVGVSGARDQPQHF. CDR3 in DNA: TGCAGCGTTGGGGTCTCTGGGGCACGCGATCAGCCCCAGCATTTT.

This chain connects TRBV5-6 to TRBJ1-5; D is undetermined. Trimming removed 2 bases at V and 6 bases at J, with 9 bases between. The V gene's germline CDR1 is SGHDT and CDR2 YYEEEE. The CDR3 has 13 residues. CDR3 sequence reads: CASSFGVGQPQHF. CDR3 DNA: TGTGCCAGCAGCTTCGGGGTAGGTCAGCCCCAGCATTTT. Full variable domain (remainder filled in from reference TRBV5-6 and TRBJ1-5): DAGVTQSPTHLIKTRGQQVTLRCSPKSGHDTVSWYQQALGQGPQFIFQYYEEEERQRGNFPDRFSGHQFPNYSSELNVNALLLGDSALYLCASSFGVGQPQHFGDGTRLSIL.

This sequence joins TRBV10-3 and TRBJ2-3, with D perhaps TRBD1 (6 bases). CDR1 and CDR2 (germline): ENHRY, SYGVKD. This CDR3 has 15 amino acids. The V end was cut by 10 bases, the J end by 2 bases, with 19 bases between. CDR3 in amino acids: CATTAAGVFTDTQYF. As DNA, the CDR3 is TGTGCCACCACGGCCGCAGGGGTCTTCACAGATACGCAGTATTTT.

The chain is built from TRBV7-8 and TRBJ2-1; 9 bases match TRBD1. The CDR3 runs to 15 residues. V was clipped by 5 bases and J by 2 bases; unmatched bases: 4. Germline CDR1 SGHVS, CDR2 FQNEAQ. The CDR3 sequence is CASSAGTGPYNEQFF. The CDR3, as DNA: TGTGCCAGCAGCGCTGGGACAGGGCCCTACAATGAGCAGTTCTTC.

This clone was detected only a few times. The rearrangement uses TRBV6-2 or TRBV6-3 and TRBJ2-2, with D maybe TRBD1 (6 bases). This CDR3 contains 20 residues. V dropped 2 bases and J dropped 8 bases, with 30 bases sitting between them. In germline, CDR1 is MNHEY, CDR2 SVGEGT. CDR3 nucleotides: TGTGCCAGCAGTTACGGCATCTTTCGAAAGTCGGGTAAAGGGACAGGGGAGCTGTTTTTT. Amino acid sequence: CASSYGIFRKSGKGTGELFF.

This clone came up a few times. The V call is TRBV10-3, the J call TRBJ2-5; 7 bases agree with TRBD1. From germline, CDR1 is ENHRY and CDR2 SYGVKD. Losses at the gene ends were 6 bases for V and 5 bases for J; bases not matched to a gene: 18. This CDR3 region has 17 residues. The CDR3 region is CAIRSDRVVDGSETQYF. DNA for the CDR3: TGTGCCATCAGATCCGACAGGGTGGTCGACGGCAGTGAGACCCAGTACTTC.

The chain combines TRBV7-2 with TRBJ2-1, with 8 bases aligning to TRBD2. CDR1 is SGHTA and CDR2 is FQGNSA in the germline V gene. The junction had 4 bases not matched to a gene; V was cut back by 5 bases and J by 4 bases. CDR3 length: 14 residues. The CDR3 nucleotides are TGTGCCAGCAGCCGGGGGGGGTCTTACAATGAGCAGTTCTTC. Amino acids: CASSRGGSYNEQFF.

The gene calls are TRBV10-1 and TRBJ1-3; D is uncertain. Germline CDR1 WNHNN, CDR2 SYGVQD (reference sequence). CDR3 length equals 12 residues. V lost 7 bases to trimming and J lost 4 bases, with 8 bases between them. CDR3 coding DNA: TGCGCCAGCACTACAGACGGAAACACCATATATTTT. This gives the protein CASTTDGNTIYF.

To note about this clone: This sample also contains other DNA sequences that code for the same CDR3. The chain links TRBV5-4 to TRBJ1-3, with D possibly matching TRBD1 (6 bases). Germline values: CDR1 SGHNT, CDR2 YYREEE (reference sequence). This CDR3 region has 15 residues. The germline V and J ends were trimmed by 4 bases and 0 bases, with 11 bases remaining between them. The CDR3: CASSRQGTSGNTIYF. The CDR3 DNA is TGTGCCAGCAGCCGGCAGGGGACCTCTGGAAACACCATATATTTT.

This clone was observed a few times. As DNA, the CDR3 is TGTGCCACCAGCAGGCCGACACGTGAAAAACTGTTTTTT. Protein sequence: CATSRPTREKLFF. The chain recombines TRBV15 with TRBJ1-4; D remains unclear. Germline CDR1 LNHNV, CDR2 YYDKDF (reference sequence). Trimming stripped 3 bases from V and 7 bases from J, with 9 bases between. The CDR3 is 13 amino acids. Filled out from reference TRBV15 and TRBJ1-4, the complete variable domain reads DAMVIQNPRYQVTQFGKPVTLSCSQTLNHNVMYWYQQKSSQAPKLLFHYYDKDFNNEADTPDNFQSRRPNTSFCFLDIRSPGLGDTAMYLCATSRPTREKLFFGSGTQLSVL.

This rearrangement joins TRBV27 to TRBJ1-2; D unresolved. This CDR3 contains 13 residues. V was trimmed by 5 bases and J by 4 bases, leaving 11 bases between them. CDR1 and CDR2 from the germline V gene are MNHEY and SMNVEV (reference sequence). The CDR3 nucleotides read TGTGCCAGCAGTCTCTCGGCGGGCTATGGCTACACCTTC. As protein: CASSLSAGYGYTF.

The chain joins TRBV7-2 to TRBJ1-2; 9 bases agree with TRBD1. The V segment lost 1 base and the J segment 7 bases; nucleotides outside the gene matches: 4. CDR3 size: 14 residues. From germline, CDR1 is SGHTA and CDR2 FQGNSA. The CDR3 bases are TGTGCCAGCAGCTTAGACAGGGGGCCTGGTGGCTACACCTTC. Encoded protein: CASSLDRGPGGYTF.

The rearrangement joins TRBV9 to TRBJ2-7; 9 bases match TRBD2. This CDR3 is 16 amino acids long. The junction had 8 bases not matched to a gene; V was cut back by 0 bases and J by 4 bases. Germline V gene lookup returns CDR1 SGDLS and CDR2 YYNGEE. The CDR3 protein is CASSVGEAGGKYEQYF. The CDR3 DNA sequence: TGTGCCAGCAGCGTAGGTGAAGCGGGGGGAAAATACGAGCAGTACTTC. Combining the CDR3 with reference TRBV9 and TRBJ2-7 gives the whole variable domain DSGVTQTPKHLITATGQRVTLRCSPRSGDLSVYWYQQSLDQGLQFLIQYYNGEERAKGNILERFSAQQFPDLHSELNLSSLELGDSALYFCASSVGEAGGKYEQYFGPGTRLTVT.

This clone was observed a single time. The chain couples TRBV28 to TRBJ1-2, with TRBD1 matching over 8 bases. CDR1 and CDR2 (germline): MDHEN, SYDVKM. With 6 bases clipped from V and 7 bases from J, the junction kept 4 bases outside the gene matches. The CDR3 spans 12 residues. The chain's CDR3 is CASRGQVSGYTF. CDR3 sequence (DNA): TGTGCCAGCAGGGGACAGGTCTCTGGCTACACCTTC.